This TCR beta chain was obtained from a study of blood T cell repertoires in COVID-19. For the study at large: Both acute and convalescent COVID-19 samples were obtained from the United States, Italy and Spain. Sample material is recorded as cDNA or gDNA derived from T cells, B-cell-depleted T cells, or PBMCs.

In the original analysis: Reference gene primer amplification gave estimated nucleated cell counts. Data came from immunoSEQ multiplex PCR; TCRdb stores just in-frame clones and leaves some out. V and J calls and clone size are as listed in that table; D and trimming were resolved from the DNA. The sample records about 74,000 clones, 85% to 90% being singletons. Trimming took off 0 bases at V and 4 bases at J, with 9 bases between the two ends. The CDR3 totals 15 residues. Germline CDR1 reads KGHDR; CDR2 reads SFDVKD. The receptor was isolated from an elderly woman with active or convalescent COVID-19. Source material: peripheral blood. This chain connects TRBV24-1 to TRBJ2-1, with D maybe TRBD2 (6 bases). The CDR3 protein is CATSDLLGGYNEQFF. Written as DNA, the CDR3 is TGTGCCACCAGTGATTTGCTGGGGGGTTACAATGAGCAGTTCTTC.